This TCR beta chain came from a study of identical twins. TCRdb called the 5' RACE reads again in MiXCR, with one record for every CDR3 protein. This sample has 210,000 or so distinct CDR3 sequences, with 7.5% found just once. General observations from the study: Analyses of zero insertions could, in part, be confounded by invariant MAIT and iNKT cells. The models systematically underestimated how much out-of-frame TCR alpha was shared in monozygotic twins.

J gave up 6 bases and V 2 bases, and 8 bases lay outside the gene matches. The CDR3 spans 14 residues. The germline V gene encodes CDR1 DFQATT and CDR2 SNEGSKA (reference sequence). This clonotype appeared a few times. Antigen: not known. These data were also reused for a study on yellow fever vaccine responses in identical twins.

This chain uses TRBV20-1 with TRBJ2-3, with 7 bases fitting TRBD2. Input material: memory (CD45RO+) T cells sorted from blood. The TCR comes from a woman aged 18-29 years in good health. The CDR3 here is CSARNRDYRDTQYF. The CDR3 DNA follows: TGCAGTGCTAGAAATCGGGACTACCGGGATACGCAGTATTTT.